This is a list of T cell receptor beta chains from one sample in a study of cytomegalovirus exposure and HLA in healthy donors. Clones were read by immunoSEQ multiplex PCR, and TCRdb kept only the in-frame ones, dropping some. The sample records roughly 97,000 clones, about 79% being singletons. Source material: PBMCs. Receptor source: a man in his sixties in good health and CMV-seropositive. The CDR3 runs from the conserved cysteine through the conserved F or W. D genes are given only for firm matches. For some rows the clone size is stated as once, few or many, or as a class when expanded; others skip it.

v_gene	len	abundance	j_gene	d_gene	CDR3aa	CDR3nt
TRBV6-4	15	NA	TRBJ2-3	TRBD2	CASSESGGSTDTQYF	TGTGCCAGCAGTGAATCGGGAGGCAGCACAGATACGCAGTATTTT
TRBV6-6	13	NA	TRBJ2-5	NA	CASSLTGSQEQYF	TGTGCCAGCAGTTTAACAGGTAGCCAGGAGCAGTACTTC
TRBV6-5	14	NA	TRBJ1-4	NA	CASGEGGGSEKLFF	TGTGCCAGCGGGGAGGGAGGGGGGAGTGAAAAACTGTTTTTT
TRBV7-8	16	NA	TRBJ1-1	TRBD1	CASSARQGLVNTEAFF	TGTGCCAGCAGCGCGCGACAGGGATTAGTGAACACTGAAGCTTTCTTT
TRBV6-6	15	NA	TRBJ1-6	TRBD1	CASSLRDSKGSPLHF	TGTGCCAGCAGTCTGAGGGACAGCAAAGGTTCACCCCTCCACTTT
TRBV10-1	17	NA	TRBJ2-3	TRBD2	CASSEWSSGGNTDTQYF	TGCGCCAGCAGTGAGTGGTCTAGCGGGGGGAACACAGATACGCAGTATTTT
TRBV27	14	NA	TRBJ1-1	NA	CASSLKFIGTEAFF	TGTGCCAGCAGTTTAAAGTTTATCGGCACTGAAGCTTTCTTT
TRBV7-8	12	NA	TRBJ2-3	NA	CASSNRLVAQYF	TGTGCCAGCAGCAACCGACTGGTGGCGCAGTATTTT
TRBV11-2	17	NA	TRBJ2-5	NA	CASSLEHRVFPHLEQYF	TGTGCCAGCAGCTTAGAACACAGGGTGTTTCCCCATTTGGAGCAGTACTTC
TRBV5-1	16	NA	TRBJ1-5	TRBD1	CASSSGQGNSNQPQHF	TGCGCCAGCAGCAGCGGACAGGGAAATAGCAATCAGCCCCAGCATTTT
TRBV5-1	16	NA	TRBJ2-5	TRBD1	CASSFQGGAVQETQYF	TGCGCCAGCAGCTTTCAAGGGGGCGCGGTGCAGGAGACCCAGTACTTC
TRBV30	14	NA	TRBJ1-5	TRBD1	CAWSGAGGVQPQHF	TGTGCCTGGAGTGGGGCAGGGGGTGTTCAGCCCCAGCATTTT
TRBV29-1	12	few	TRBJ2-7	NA	CSVEGREYEQYF	TGCAGCGTTGAAGGGAGGGAGTACGAGCAGTACTTC
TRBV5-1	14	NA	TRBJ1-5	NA	CASSLEWPGQPQHF	TGCGCCAGCAGCTTGGAATGGCCGGGACAGCCCCAGCATTTT
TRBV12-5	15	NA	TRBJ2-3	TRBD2	CASGPSGERGDTQYF	TGTGCTAGTGGCCCTAGCGGGGAAAGAGGGGATACGCAGTATTTT
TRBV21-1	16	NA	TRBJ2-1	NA	CASSKVASGGENEQFF	TGTGCCAGCAGCAAAGTGGCTAGCGGGGGGGAGAATGAGCAGTTCTTC
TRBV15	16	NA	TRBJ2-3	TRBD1	CATSGGDRRSTDTQYF	TGTGCCACCAGCGGTGGGGACAGACGAAGCACAGATACGCAGTATTTT
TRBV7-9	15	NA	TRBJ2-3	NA	CASSATSPGTDTQYF	TGTGCCAGCAGCGCCACTAGCCCAGGCACAGATACGCAGTATTTT
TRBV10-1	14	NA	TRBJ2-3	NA	CASSASSAMDTQYF	TGCGCCAGCAGTGCGAGCTCAGCGATGGATACGCAGTATTTT
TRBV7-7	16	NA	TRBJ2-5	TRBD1	CASSPKTGTGIGEQYF	TGTGCCAGCAGCCCAAAAACCGGGACAGGGATAGGGGAGCAGTACTTC
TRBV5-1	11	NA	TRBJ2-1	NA	CARISRNEQFF	TGCGCCAGAATTAGCCGGAATGAGCAGTTCTTC
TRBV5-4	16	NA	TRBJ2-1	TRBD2	CASSLGLAGGQNEQFF	TGTGCCAGCAGCTTGGGCCTAGCGGGGGGGCAAAATGAGCAGTTCTTC
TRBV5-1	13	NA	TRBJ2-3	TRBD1	CASSIDRADTQYF	TGCGCCAGCAGCATCGACAGGGCAGATACGCAGTATTTT
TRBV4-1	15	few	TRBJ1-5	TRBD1	CASSEGQGARQPQHF	TGCGCCAGCAGCGAAGGACAGGGGGCTAGGCAGCCCCAGCATTTT
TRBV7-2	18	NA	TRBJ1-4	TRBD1	CASSSPGQVYFTNEKLFF	TGTGCCAGCAGCTCCCCGGGACAGGTTTATTTTACTAATGAAAAACTGTTTTTT
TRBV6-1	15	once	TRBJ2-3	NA	CASSENPGFSGTQYF	TGTGCCAGCAGTGAAAACCCAGGGTTTTCAGGTACGCAGTATTTT
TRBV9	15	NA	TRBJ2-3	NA	CASSVVSSSTDTQYF	TGTGCCAGCAGCGTAGTGTCTAGTAGCACAGATACGCAGTATTTT
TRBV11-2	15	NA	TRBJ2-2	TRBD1	CASSLGQINTGELFF	TGTGCCAGCAGCTTGGGACAGATAAACACCGGGGAGCTGTTTTTT
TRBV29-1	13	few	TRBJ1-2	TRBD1	CSVSGQGNYGYTF	TGCAGCGTCTCAGGACAGGGCAACTATGGCTACACCTTC
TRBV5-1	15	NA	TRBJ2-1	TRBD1	CASSPGQGTYNEQFF	TGCGCCAGCAGCCCGGGACAGGGAACCTACAATGAGCAGTTCTTC
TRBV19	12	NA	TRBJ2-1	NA	CASSSGYNEQFF	TGTGCCAGTTCCTCAGGTTACAATGAGCAGTTCTTC
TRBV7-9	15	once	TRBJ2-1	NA	CASSSPGQGYNEQFF	TGTGCCAGCAGTTCCCCAGGGCAAGGCTACAATGAGCAGTTCTTC
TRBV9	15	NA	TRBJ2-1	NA	CASSAWGTSYNEQFF	TGTGCCAGCAGCGCTTGGGGGACTTCCTACAATGAGCAGTTCTTC
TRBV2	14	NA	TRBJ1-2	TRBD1	CASSDRGQGYGYTF	TGTGCCAGCAGCGACAGGGGGCAGGGCTATGGCTACACCTTC
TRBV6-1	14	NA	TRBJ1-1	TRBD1	CASKRGQGAQGAFF	TGTGCCAGCAAAAGGGGACAGGGGGCGCAGGGAGCTTTCTTT